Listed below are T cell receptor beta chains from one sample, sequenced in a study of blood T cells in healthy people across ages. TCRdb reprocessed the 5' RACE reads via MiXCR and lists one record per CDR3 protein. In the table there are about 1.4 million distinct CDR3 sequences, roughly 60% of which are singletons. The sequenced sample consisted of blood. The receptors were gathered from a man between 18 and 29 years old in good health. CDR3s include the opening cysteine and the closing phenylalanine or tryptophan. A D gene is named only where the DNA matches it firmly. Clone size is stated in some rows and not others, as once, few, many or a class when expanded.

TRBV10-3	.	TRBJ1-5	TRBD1	TGTGCCATCAGTCCGGGACAGGGGGTAAGCAATCAGCCCCAGCATTTT	CAISPGQGVSNQPQHF
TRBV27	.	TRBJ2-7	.	TGTGCCAGCAGTCCAACTACGTGGGGGAGAAACTACGAGCAGTACTTC	CASSPTTWGRNYEQYF
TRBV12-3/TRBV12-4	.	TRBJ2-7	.	TGTGCCAGCAGTTACAGAATATCCTACGAGCAGTACTTC	CASSYRISYEQYF
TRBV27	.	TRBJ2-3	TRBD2	TGTGCCAGCAGTTTACAAACTAGCGGGGGCCCAGATACGCAGTATTTT	CASSLQTSGGPDTQYF
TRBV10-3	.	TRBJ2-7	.	TGTGCCATCAGTGACTCTACGGCAATGTACGAGCAGTACTTC	CAISDSTAMYEQYF
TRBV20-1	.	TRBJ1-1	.	TGCAGTGCCCTCCAGCCTGAAGCTTTCTTT	CSALQPEAFF
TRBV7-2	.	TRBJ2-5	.	TGTGCCAGCAGCCTCACACTAGCCGAGACCCAGTACTTC	CASSLTLAETQYF
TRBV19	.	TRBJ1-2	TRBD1	TGTGCCAGTAGTACGCTCCAGGGGGCTGGCTACACCTTC	CASSTLQGAGYTF
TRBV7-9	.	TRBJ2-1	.	TGTGCCAGCAGCTTAGTATTGAGAGGGGACAATGAGCAGTTCTTC	CASSLVLRGDNEQFF
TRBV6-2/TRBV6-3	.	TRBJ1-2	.	TGTGCCAGCAGAGACAGCCAGGGGTATGGCTACACCTTC	CASRDSQGYGYTF
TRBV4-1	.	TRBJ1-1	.	TGCGCCAGCAGCCAAGATGACGGAATAGACCCTGAAGCTTTCTTT	CASSQDDGIDPEAFF
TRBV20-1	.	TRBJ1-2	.	TGCAGTGCTAACAGGGTGAATGACTATGGCTACACCTTC	CSANRVNDYGYTF
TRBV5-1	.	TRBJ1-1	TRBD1	TGCGCCAGCAGGGGTGTGACAGGGAGGTCTTCGGCTGAAGCTTTCTTT	CASRGVTGRSSAEAFF
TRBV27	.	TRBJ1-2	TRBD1	TGTGCCAGCAGTACCACAGACAGGGCTCTTCTTGGCTACACCTTC	CASSTTDRALLGYTF
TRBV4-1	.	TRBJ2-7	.	TGCGCCAGCAGCCAAGTGGAGGGGGCGCCCTACAATGAGCAGTACTTC	CASSQVEGAPYNEQYF
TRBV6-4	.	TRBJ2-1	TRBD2	TGTGCCAGCAGTCGAGAGCGGGACCTCTCCTACAATGAGCAGTTCTTC	CASSRERDLSYNEQFF
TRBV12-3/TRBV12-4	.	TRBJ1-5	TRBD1	TGTGCCAGCAGACAAACAGGGGAGATTCAGCCCCAGCATTTT	CASRQTGEIQPQHF
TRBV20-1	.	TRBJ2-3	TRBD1	TGCAGTGCTAGATCGGGGACAGCTACAGATACGCAGTATTTT	CSARSGTATDTQYF
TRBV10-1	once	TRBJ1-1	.	TGCGCCAGCCAGACAGGAGTTGGCACTGAAGCTTTCTTT	CASQTGVGTEAFF
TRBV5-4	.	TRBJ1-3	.	TGTGCCAGCAGCTTGTTCCGAACTGGAAACACCATATATTTT	CASSLFRTGNTIYF
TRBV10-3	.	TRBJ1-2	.	TGTGCCATCAGCGAGGTTGGAGCTAACGATGGCTACACCTTC	CAISEVGANDGYTF
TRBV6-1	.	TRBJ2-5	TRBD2	TGTGCCAGCAGTGAAGCGGGGACTATGGGAGAGACCCAGTACTTC	CASSEAGTMGETQYF